The clone carrying this T cell receptor (beta chain) was seen a handful of times. Sequenced by immunoSEQ multiplex PCR; TCRdb stores in-frame clones only, minus some. The sample holds about 14,000 clones; about 33% are singletons and the top ten take 6.2%. The entry originates in a study of tumour-infiltrating T cells in Burkitt lymphoma. Across the whole study: Overall and progression-free survival were predicted by productive clonality.

The CDR3 has 12 residues. The germline V gene has CDR1 SQVTM and CDR2 ANQGSEA. Trimming shortened V by 6 bases and J by 3 bases, and 12 bases separated the two germline ends. Source material: tumor tissue. This TCR was sampled from a human donor with diffuse large B-cell lymphoma. The chain is built from TRBV29-1 and TRBJ2-7; TRBD1 or TRBD2 may be the D gene (5 bases each). As DNA, the CDR3 is TGCAGCGTCAGGGAGTCGAGCTACGAGCAGTACTTC. Residues: CSVRESSYEQYF.